The 12 T cell receptor beta chains below were found in one sample sequenced in a study of CD8 T cells in Susac syndrome. The authors reverse transcribed roughly 0.45 to 1 ug RNA with random hexamers. TCRdb used MiXCR to reprocess the immunoSEQ multiplex PCR reads, holding one entry per CDR3 protein. The sample contains under 550,000 distinct CDR3 sequences, approximately 85% of which appear only once. The sequenced material came from CD8+ T cells from PBMCs. The receptors here all came from a human donor with multiple sclerosis.

The chain joins TRBV12-3 or TRBV12-4 to TRBJ2-3; D is possibly TRBD1 or TRBD2 (6 bases each). Trimming shortened V by 7 bases and J by 4 bases, and 18 bases separated the two germline ends. The CDR3 is 15 residues long. The CDR3 loop reads CASNLGGDIPDTQYF. CDR3 in DNA: TGTGCCAGCAACCTCGGGGGCGATATCCCAGATACGCAGTATTTT.

The genes are TRBV6-5 and TRBJ2-3, with 7 bases fitting TRBD2. This CDR3 spans 17 amino acids. V shed 0 bases, J shed 0 bases, and the junction held 6 bases outside the gene matches. Germline-derived CDR1 and CDR2 are MNHEY and SVGAGI. In DNA, the CDR3 is TGTGCCAGCAGTTACTCGGGGAGCGGGGCTAGCACAGATACGCAGTATTTT. Its translation: CASSYSGSGASTDTQYF.

This chain links TRBV19 with TRBJ2-1, with D tentatively TRBD2 (6 bases). The CDR3 length is 14 residues. Germline CDR1 reads LNHDA; CDR2 reads SQIVND (reference sequence). Trimming took 6 bases from V and 7 from J, leaving 16 bases between them. The CDR3 region is CASRPREGANEQFF. DNA of the CDR3: TGTGCCAGTAGACCGCGGGAAGGCGCTAATGAGCAGTTCTTC.

CDR3 coding DNA: TGTGCCAGCGCCGATCCTCCGGGGACGACCGGCTACACCTTC. Protein sequence: CASADPPGTTGYTF. The J gene is TRBJ1-2, the V gene TRBV11-2, with D maybe TRBD1 (5 bases). The CDR3 has 14 residues. The germline V gene has CDR1 SGHAT and CDR2 FQNNGV. The ends were cut back, 8 bases at V and 8 bases at J, with 21 bases in the middle.

J is TRBJ1-1 and V is TRBV5-1; 12 bases agree with TRBD1. The length of the CDR3 is 16 residues. CDR1 is SGHRS and CDR2 is YFSETQ in the germline V gene. V gave up 4 bases and J gave up 0 bases; unmatched junction bases: 4. CDR3 nucleotides: TGCGCCAGCAGCGGAGGGACAGGGGGCTTGAACACTGAAGCTTTCTTT. Translation: CASSGGTGGLNTEAFF.

The chain is built from TRBV11-2 and TRBJ2-7, with D perhaps matching TRBD1 or TRBD2 (5 bases each). V lost 3 bases and J 0 bases, leaving 27 bases between the germline ends. This CDR3 spans 20 amino acids. Germline V gene data show CDR1 as SGHAT and CDR2 as FQNNGV. Here the CDR3 reads CASSFNLALFGHLSSYEQYF. CDR3 coding DNA: TGTGCCAGCAGCTTCAACTTAGCGCTATTCGGACACCTGAGCTCCTACGAGCAGTACTTC.

This clonotype showed up just once. The chain carries TRBV6-1 and TRBJ1-5; no reliable D call. Per germline, CDR1 MNHNS and CDR2 SASEGT. The CDR3 totals 17 residues. V lost 1 base, J lost 3 bases, and 16 bases lay in between. The CDR3 nucleotides are TGTGCCAGCAGTGAAGAGAGGTCCCTGTCGGCCAATCAGCCCCAGCATTTT. Translation: CASSEERSLSANQPQHF.

In this sample, this clonotype turned up a few times. The chain has TRBV6-5 and TRBJ2-6; D ambiguous. Germline V gene lookup returns CDR1 MNHEY and CDR2 SVGAGI. Deletions cut 4 bases from V and 1 base from J, with 8 bases between. The CDR3 is 15 amino acids. The CDR3 region is CASSFRISGANVLTF. In DNA, the CDR3 is TGTGCCAGCAGTTTCCGGATTTCTGGGGCCAACGTCCTGACTTTC.

The J gene is TRBJ2-7, the V gene TRBV10-3; D unresolved. Germline-derived CDR1 and CDR2 are ENHRY and SYGVKD. CDR3 length: 13 amino acids. With 7 bases removed from V and 0 bases from J, the gap between germline ends came to 10 bases. CDR3 nucleotide sequence: TGTGCCATCACCCAGGAAGACTCCTACGAGCAGTACTTC. This encodes CAITQEDSYEQYF.

This clonotype has a handful of counts. The chain recombines TRBV6-1 with TRBJ1-5, with D perhaps TRBD1 (6 bases). The CDR3 is made up of 15 amino acids. Germline V gene sequence: CDR1 MNHNS, CDR2 SASEGT. V dropped 4 bases and J dropped 2 bases, with 12 bases sitting between them. CDR3 loop: CASSAAGEGNQPQHF. In DNA, the CDR3 is TGTGCCAGCAGTGCGGCAGGGGAGGGCAATCAGCCCCAGCATTTT.

V is TRBV7-6 and J is TRBJ2-5; 7 bases line up with TRBD1. Germline-derived CDR1 and CDR2 are SGHVS and FNYEAQ. V lost 1 base to trimming and J lost 2 bases; unmatched junction nucleotides: 10. The CDR3 consists of 17 residues. CDR3 loop: CASSLGPGTVVQETQYF. The CDR3 DNA reads as TGTGCCAGCAGCTTAGGCCCCGGGACAGTTGTACAAGAGACCCAGTACTTC.

This chain joins TRBV19 and TRBJ1-5; D is uncertain. This CDR3 is built from 14 residues. CDR1 is LNHDA and CDR2 is SQIVND in the germline V gene (reference sequence). Trimming stripped 8 bases from V and 3 bases from J, with 14 bases between. Written as DNA, the CDR3 is TGTGCCAGTGGGTCGTACACGGTCAATCAGCCCCAGCATTTT. It specifies CASGSYTVNQPQHF.